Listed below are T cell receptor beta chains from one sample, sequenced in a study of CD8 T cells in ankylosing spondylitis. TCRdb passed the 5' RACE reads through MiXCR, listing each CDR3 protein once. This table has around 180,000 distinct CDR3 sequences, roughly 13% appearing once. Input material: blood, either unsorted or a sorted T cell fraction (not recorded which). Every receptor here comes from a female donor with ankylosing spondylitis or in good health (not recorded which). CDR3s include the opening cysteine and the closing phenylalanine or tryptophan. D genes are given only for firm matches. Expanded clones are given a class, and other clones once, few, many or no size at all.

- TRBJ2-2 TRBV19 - CASSIGGAGELFF TGTGCCAGTAGTATAGGAGGGGCCGGGGAGCTGTTTTTT
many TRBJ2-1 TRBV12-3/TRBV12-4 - CASSLDPNEQFF TGTGCCAGCAGTTTAGACCCCAATGAGCAGTTCTTC
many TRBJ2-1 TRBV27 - CASSLFRGLVYNEQFF TGTGCCAGCAGTTTATTTCGAGGGTTGGTGTACAATGAGCAGTTCTTC
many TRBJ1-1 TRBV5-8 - CASSLGTGEGTEAFF TGTGCCAGCAGCTTGGGGACGGGAGAGGGCACTGAAGCTTTCTTT
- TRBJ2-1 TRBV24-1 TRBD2 CATSDSGREEQFF TGTGCCACCAGCGATAGCGGGAGGGAAGAGCAGTTCTTC
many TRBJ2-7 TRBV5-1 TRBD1 CASSSGSGTDSYEQYF TGCGCCAGCAGCTCCGGATCGGGGACAGACTCTTACGAGCAGTACTTC
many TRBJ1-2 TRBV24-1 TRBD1 CATSRDRDQGYTF TGTGCCACCAGCCGGGACAGGGATCAAGGCTACACCTTC
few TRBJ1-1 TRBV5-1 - CASRTTGPTEAFF TGCGCCAGCAGAACGACAGGTCCCACTGAAGCTTTCTTT
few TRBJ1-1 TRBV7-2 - CASSSLLSAEAFF TGTGCCAGCAGCTCTCTACTGTCTGCTGAAGCTTTCTTT
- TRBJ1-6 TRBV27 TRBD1 CASRSRQGGYNSPLHF TGTGCCAGCAGAAGCCGACAGGGGGGCTATAATTCACCCCTCCACTTT
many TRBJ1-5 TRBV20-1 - CSARGLGGNQPQHF TGCAGTGCTAGGGGGCTGGGAGGGAATCAGCCCCAGCATTTT
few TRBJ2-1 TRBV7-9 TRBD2 CASSLRSGRPYNEQFF TGTGCCAGCAGCTTGCGGAGCGGGAGGCCCTACAATGAGCAGTTCTTC
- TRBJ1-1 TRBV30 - CACLTGDRNTEAFF TGTGCCTGTCTGACAGGAGATAGGAACACTGAAGCTTTCTTT
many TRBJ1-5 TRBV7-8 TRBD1 CASSLGTGSNQPQHF TGTGCCAGCAGCTTAGGGACAGGGAGCAATCAGCCCCAGCATTTT
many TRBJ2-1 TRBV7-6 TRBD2 CASSLYLAGDHNEQFF TGTGCCAGCAGCTTGTATTTAGCGGGAGATCACAATGAGCAGTTCTTC
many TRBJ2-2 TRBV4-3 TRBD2 CASSQLAGGPGELFF TGCGCCAGCAGCCAACTAGCGGGAGGTCCCGGGGAGCTGTTTTTT
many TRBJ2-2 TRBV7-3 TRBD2 CASTGGRAGGELFF TGTGCCAGCACCGGGGGGAGAGCCGGCGGGGAGCTGTTTTTT
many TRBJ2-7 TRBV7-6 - CASSEGPTYEQYF TGTGCCAGCAGCGAGGGACCGACCTACGAGCAGTACTTC
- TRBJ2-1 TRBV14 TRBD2 CASSQDLSGTSGYKGGNEQFF TGTGCCAGCAGCCAAGATTTATCCGGTACTAGCGGGTATAAAGGGGGCAATGAGCAGTTCTTC
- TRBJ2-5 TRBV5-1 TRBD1 CASKIGQGSGETQYF TGCGCCAGCAAGATTGGACAGGGAAGTGGAGAGACCCAGTACTTC
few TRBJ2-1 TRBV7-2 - CASSPPTYNEQFF TGTGCCAGCAGCCCACCTACCTACAATGAGCAGTTCTTC
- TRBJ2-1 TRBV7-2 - CASSFPPSGAWNEQFF TGTGCCAGCAGCTTCCCGCCCTCGGGAGCTTGGAATGAGCAGTTCTTC
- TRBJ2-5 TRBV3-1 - CASSQGQTQEYF TGTGCCAGCAGCCAAGGACAGACTCAGGAGTACTTC
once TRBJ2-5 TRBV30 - CAWSPRQSWYQETQYF TGTGCCTGGAGTCCGCGACAGTCTTGGTACCAAGAGACCCAGTACTTC
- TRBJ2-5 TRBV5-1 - CASSLPTGSGETQYF TGCGCCAGCAGCTTACCAACAGGGAGCGGCGAGACCCAGTACTTC
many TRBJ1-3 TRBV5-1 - CASSLQQGGGNTIYF TGCGCCAGCTCCCTCCAACAGGGTGGCGGAAACACCATATATTTT
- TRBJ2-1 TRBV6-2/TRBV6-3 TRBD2 CASSQGTSGFSSYNEQFF TGTGCCAGCAGTCAGGGGACTAGCGGGTTCAGCTCCTACAATGAGCAGTTCTTC
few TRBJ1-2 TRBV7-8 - CASSHTAGGYTF TGTGCCAGCAGCCATACAGCTGGTGGCTACACCTTC
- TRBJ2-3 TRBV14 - CASSPWWSGAGTDTQYF TGTGCCAGCAGCCCTTGGTGGTCGGGAGCAGGGACAGATACGCAGTATTTT
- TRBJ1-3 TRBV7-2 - CASSQRVGNTIYF TGTGCCAGCAGCCAGAGGGTTGGAAACACCATATATTTT
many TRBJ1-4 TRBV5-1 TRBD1 CASSIGQGSEKLFF TGCGCCAGCAGCATAGGACAGGGGAGCGAAAAACTGTTTTTT
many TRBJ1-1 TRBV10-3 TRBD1 CAISDDRGSVGAFF TGTGCCATCAGTGATGACAGGGGTTCGGTCGGGGCTTTCTTT
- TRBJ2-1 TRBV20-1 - CSASNRLRSYNEQFF TGCAGTGCTTCCAATAGGCTTCGCTCCTACAATGAGCAGTTCTTC
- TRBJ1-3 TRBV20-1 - CSASVQDSGNTIYF TGCAGTGCTAGCGTTCAGGACTCTGGAAACACCATATATTTT
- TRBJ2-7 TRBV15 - CATSRDKLGGRREQYF TGTGCCACCAGCAGAGATAAGTTAGGCGGACGGCGCGAGCAGTACTTC
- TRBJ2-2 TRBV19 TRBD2 CASTPVGGRLTGELFF TGTGCCAGTACCCCTGTGGGCGGGAGGTTGACCGGGGAGCTGTTTTTT
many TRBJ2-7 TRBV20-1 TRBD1 CSAQRDRVVYEQYF TGCAGTGCCCAACGGGACAGGGTCGTGTACGAGCAGTACTTC
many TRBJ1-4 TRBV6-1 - CASRPRGGIGKLFF TGTGCCAGCAGGCCCCGCGGGGGGATAGGAAAACTGTTTTTT
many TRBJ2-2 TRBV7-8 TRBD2 CASKKPGLAGLQNTGELFF TGTGCCAGCAAGAAACCGGGACTAGCGGGCCTACAGAACACCGGGGAGCTGTTTTTT
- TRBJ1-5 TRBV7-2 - CASSLYASGNQPQHF TGTGCCAGCAGCTTATACGCCAGCGGCAATCAGCCCCAGCATTTT
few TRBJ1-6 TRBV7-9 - CASSLEYGNSPLHF TGTGCCAGCAGCCTAGAGTACGGAAATTCACCCCTCCACTTT
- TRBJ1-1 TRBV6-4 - CASSPRAGLTEAFF TGTGCCAGCAGCCCGAGGGCGGGCCTCACTGAAGCTTTCTTT
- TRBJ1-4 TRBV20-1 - CSARGTVAKNEKLFF TGCAGTGCTAGAGGGACAGTAGCCAAGAATGAAAAACTGTTTTTT
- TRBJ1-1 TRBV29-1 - CSVEQRLGNTEAFF TGCAGCGTTGAGCAGCGACTGGGAAATACTGAAGCTTTCTTT
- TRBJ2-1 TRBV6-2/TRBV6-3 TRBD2 CASSPRLAGGRREQFF TGTGCCAGCAGTCCTCGACTAGCGGGAGGGAGGCGTGAGCAGTTCTTC
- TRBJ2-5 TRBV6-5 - CASSYSPEPYQETQYF TGTGCTAGCAGTTACTCTCCGGAGCCGTACCAAGAGACCCAGTACTTC
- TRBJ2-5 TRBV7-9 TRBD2 CASSVSGTSGQETQYF TGTGCCAGCAGCGTGTCCGGGACTAGCGGACAAGAGACCCAGTACTTC
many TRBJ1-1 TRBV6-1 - CASSPGAGLPTEAFF TGTGCCAGCAGTCCGGGTGCGGGGCTCCCCACTGAAGCTTTCTTT
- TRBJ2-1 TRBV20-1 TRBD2 CSATSGGYNEQFF TGCAGTGCCACCAGCGGGGGTTACAATGAGCAGTTCTTC
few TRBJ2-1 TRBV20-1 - CSALQGTGTNEQFF TGCAGTGCCTTACAGGGTACGGGTACCAATGAGCAGTTCTTC
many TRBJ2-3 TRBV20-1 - CSPLEGGSDTQYF TGCAGTCCACTAGAGGGAGGTTCGGATACGCAGTATTTT
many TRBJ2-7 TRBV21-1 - CASSAPRSPNTYEQYF TGTGCCAGCAGCGCTCCCCGGTCGCCTAACACCTACGAGCAGTACTTC
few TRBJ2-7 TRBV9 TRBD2 CASSVVASGTSPYEQYF TGTGCCAGCAGCGTAGTGGCTAGCGGGACCTCCCCCTACGAGCAGTACTTC